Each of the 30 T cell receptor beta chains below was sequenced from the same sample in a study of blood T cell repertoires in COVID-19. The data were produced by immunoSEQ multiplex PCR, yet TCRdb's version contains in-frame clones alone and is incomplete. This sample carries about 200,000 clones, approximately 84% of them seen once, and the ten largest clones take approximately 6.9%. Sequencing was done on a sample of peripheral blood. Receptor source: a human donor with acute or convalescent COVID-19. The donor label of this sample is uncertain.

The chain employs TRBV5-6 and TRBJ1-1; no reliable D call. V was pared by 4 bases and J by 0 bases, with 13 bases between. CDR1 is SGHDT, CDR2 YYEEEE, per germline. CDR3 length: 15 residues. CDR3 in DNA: TGTGCCAGCAGCCGGGTGGTTACCGTGAACACTGAAGCTTTCTTT. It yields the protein CASSRVVTVNTEAFF.

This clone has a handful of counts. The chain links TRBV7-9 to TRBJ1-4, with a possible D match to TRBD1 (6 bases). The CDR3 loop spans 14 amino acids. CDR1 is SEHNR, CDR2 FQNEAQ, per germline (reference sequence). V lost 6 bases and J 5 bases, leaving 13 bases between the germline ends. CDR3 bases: TGTGCCAGCAGTCGGCAGGGGCAAAATGAAAAACTGTTTTTT. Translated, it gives CASSRQGQNEKLFF.

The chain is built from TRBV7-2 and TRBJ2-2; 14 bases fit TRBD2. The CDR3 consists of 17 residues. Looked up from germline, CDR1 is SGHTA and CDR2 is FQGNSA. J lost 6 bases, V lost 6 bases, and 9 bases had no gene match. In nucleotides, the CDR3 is TGTGCCAGCAGAACCTCTGGGACTAGCGGGAGTGCCGGGGAGCTGTTTTTT. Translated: CASRTSGTSGSAGELFF.

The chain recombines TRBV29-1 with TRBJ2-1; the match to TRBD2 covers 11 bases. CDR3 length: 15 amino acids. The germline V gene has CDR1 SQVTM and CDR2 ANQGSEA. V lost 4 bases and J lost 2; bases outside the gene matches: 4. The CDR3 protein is CSVVLAGGTYNEQFF. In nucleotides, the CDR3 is TGCAGCGTTGTCCTAGCGGGGGGAACCTACAATGAGCAGTTCTTC.

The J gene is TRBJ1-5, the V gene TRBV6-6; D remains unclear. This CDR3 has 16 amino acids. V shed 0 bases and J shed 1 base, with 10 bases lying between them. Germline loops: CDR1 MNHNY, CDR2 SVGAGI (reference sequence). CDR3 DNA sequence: TGTGCCAGCAGTTACTCGGGAGTCATAAGCAATCAGCCCCAGCATTTT. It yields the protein CASSYSGVISNQPQHF.

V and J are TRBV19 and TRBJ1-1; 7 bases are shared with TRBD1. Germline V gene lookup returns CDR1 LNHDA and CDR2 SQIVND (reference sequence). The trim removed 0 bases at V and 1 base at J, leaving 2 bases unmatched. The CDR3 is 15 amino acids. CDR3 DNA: TGTGCCAGTAGTATAGAGGGACAGCCGAACACTGAAGCTTTCTTT. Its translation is CASSIEGQPNTEAFF.

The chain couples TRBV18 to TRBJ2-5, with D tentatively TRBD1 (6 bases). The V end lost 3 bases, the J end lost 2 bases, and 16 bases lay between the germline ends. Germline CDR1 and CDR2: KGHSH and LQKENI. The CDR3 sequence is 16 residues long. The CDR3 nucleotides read TGTGCCAGCTCACCGCCCGGGACACGCGTACAAGAGACCCAGTACTTC. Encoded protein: CASSPPGTRVQETQYF.

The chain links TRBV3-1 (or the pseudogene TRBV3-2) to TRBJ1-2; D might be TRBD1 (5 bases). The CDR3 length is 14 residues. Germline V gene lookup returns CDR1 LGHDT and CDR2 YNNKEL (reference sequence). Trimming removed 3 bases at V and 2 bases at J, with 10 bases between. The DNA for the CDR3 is TGTGCCAGCAGCCATCCCAGGGCCAACTATGGCTACACCTTC. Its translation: CASSHPRANYGYTF.

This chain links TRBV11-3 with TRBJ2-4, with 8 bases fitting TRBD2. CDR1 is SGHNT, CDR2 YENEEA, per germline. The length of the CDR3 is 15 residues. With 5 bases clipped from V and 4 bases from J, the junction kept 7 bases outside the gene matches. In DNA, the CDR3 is TGTGCCAGCAGCCGAAGCGGGAGCGGGAAAAACATTCAGTACTTC. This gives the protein CASSRSGSGKNIQYF.

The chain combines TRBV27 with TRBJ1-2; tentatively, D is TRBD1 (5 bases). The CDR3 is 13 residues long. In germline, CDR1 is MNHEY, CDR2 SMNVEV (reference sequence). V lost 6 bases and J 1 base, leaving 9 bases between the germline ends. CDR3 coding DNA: TGTGCCAGCAGGATCGACAGTAACTATGGCTACACCTTC. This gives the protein CASRIDSNYGYTF.

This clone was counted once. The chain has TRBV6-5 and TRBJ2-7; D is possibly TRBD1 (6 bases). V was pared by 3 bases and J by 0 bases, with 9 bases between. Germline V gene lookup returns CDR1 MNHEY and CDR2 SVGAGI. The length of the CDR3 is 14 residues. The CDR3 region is CASSYSRGSYEQYF. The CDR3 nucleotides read TGTGCCAGCAGTTATTCCAGGGGCTCCTACGAGCAGTACTTC.

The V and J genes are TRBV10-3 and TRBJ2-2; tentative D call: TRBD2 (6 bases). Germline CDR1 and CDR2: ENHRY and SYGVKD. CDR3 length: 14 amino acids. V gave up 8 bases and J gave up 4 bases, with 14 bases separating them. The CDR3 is CAIGSGGPTGELFF. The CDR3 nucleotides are TGTGCCATCGGTAGCGGAGGGCCCACCGGGGAGCTGTTTTTT.

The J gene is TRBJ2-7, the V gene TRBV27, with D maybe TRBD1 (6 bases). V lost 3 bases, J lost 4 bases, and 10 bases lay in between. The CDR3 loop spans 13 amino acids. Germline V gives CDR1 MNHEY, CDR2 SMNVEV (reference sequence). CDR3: CASSFRDKYEQYF. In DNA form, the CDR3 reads TGTGCCAGCAGTTTCCGGGACAAGTACGAGCAGTACTTC.

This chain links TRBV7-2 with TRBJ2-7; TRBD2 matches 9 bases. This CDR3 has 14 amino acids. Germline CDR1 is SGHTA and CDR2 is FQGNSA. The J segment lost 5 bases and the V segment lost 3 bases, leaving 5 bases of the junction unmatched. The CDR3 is CASSLGLAGHEQYF. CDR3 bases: TGTGCCAGCAGCTTGGGACTAGCTGGCCACGAGCAGTACTTC.

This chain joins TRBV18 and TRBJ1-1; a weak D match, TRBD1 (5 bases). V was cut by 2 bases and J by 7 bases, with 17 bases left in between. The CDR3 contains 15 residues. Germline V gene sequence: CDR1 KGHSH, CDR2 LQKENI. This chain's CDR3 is CASSPSSTGELEAFF. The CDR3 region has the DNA TGTGCCAGCTCACCAAGCTCTACAGGAGAGCTTGAAGCTTTCTTT. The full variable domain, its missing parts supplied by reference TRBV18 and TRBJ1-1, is NAGVMQNPRHLVRRRGQEARLRCSPMKGHSHVYWYRQLPEEGLKFMVYLQKENIIDESGMPKERFSAEFPKEGPSILRIQQVVRGDSAAYFCASSPSSTGELEAFFGQGTRLTVV.

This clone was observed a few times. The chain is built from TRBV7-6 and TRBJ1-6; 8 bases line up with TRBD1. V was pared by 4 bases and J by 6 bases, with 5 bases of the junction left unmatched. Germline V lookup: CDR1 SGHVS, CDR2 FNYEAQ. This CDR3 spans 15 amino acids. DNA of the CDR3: TGTGCCAGCAGCTCCGGACAGGGATTTAATTCACCCCTCCACTTT. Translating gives CASSSGQGFNSPLHF.

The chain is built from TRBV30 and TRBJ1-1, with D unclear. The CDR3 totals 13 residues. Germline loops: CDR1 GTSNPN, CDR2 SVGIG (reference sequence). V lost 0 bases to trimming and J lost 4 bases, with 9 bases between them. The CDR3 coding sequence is TGTGCCTGGAGTGTATTCTCGGGCACTGAAGCTTTCTTT. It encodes CAWSVFSGTEAFF.

CDR3 protein: CASSLAAGGLSDTQYF. The DNA of the CDR3 is TGTGCCAGCAGCTTGGCCGCGGGAGGGCTGTCGGATACGCAGTATTTT. This rearrangement joins TRBV5-4 to TRBJ2-3; TRBD2 matches 9 bases. The CDR3 sequence is 16 residues long. Germline CDR1 is SGHNT and CDR2 is YYREEE (reference sequence). V shed 0 bases and J 6 bases; nucleotides not matched to a gene: 8.

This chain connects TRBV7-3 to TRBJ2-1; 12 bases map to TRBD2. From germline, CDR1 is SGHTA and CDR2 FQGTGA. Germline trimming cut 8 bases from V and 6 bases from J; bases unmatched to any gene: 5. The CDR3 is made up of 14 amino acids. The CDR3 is CASGTSGRSNEQFF. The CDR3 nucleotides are TGTGCCAGCGGAACTAGCGGGAGGTCCAATGAGCAGTTCTTC. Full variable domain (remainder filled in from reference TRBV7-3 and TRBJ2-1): GAGVSQTPSNKVTEKGKYVELRCDPISGHTALYWYRQSLGQGPEFLIYFQGTGAADDSGLPNDRFFAVRPEGSVSTLKIQRTERGDSAVYLCASGTSGRSNEQFFGPGTRLTVL.

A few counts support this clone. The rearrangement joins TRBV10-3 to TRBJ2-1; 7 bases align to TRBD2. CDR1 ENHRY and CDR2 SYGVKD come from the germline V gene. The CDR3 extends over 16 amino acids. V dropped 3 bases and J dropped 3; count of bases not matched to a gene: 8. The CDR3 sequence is CAISEDVGLNYNEQFF. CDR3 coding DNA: TGTGCCATCAGTGAAGACGTGGGACTAAACTACAATGAGCAGTTCTTC.

The CDR3 region has the DNA TGTGCCAGCAGTGACGTCGGGAGCCAAGAGACCCAGTACTTC. Protein product: CASSDVGSQETQYF. This chain uses TRBV25-1 with TRBJ2-5; possibly TRBD2 for D (6 bases). In germline, CDR1 is MGHDK, CDR2 SYGVNS. There are 14 residues in the CDR3. The germline V and J ends were trimmed by 3 bases and 1 base, with 9 bases remaining between them.

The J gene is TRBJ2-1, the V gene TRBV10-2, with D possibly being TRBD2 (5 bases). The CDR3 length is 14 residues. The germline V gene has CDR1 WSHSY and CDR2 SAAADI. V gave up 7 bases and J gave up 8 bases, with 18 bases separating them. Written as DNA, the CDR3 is TGCGCCAGCACCCGGTCTAGCCGCCTAGATGAGCAGTTCTTC. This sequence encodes CASTRSSRLDEQFF.

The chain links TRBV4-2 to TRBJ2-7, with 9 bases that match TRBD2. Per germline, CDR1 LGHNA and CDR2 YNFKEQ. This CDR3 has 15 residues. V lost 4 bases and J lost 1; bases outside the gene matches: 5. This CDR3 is CASSRWAGGSYEQYF. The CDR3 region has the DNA TGTGCCAGCAGCCGTTGGGCGGGAGGGTCCTACGAGCAGTACTTC.

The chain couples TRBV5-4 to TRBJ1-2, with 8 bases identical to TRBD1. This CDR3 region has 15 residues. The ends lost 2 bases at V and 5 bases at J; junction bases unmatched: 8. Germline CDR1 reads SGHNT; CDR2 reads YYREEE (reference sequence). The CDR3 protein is CASSFQDRERYGYTF. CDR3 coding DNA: TGTGCCAGCAGCTTTCAGGACAGGGAACGTTATGGCTACACCTTC.

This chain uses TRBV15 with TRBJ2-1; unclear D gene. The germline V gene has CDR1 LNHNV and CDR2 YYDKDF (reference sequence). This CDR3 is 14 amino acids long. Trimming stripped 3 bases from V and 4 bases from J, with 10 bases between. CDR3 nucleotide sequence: TGTGCCACCAGCAGCCCCCTAGGTTACAATGAGCAGTTCTTC. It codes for CATSSPLGYNEQFF. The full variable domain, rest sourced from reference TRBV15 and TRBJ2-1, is DAMVIQNPRYQVTQFGKPVTLSCSQTLNHNVMYWYQQKSSQAPKLLFHYYDKDFNNEADTPDNFQSRRPNTSFCFLDIRSPGLGDTAMYLCATSSPLGYNEQFFGPGTRLTVL.

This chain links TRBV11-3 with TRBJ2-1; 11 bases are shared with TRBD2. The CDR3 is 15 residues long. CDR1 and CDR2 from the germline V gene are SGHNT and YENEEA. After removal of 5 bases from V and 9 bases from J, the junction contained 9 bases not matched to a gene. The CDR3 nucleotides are TGTGCCAGCAGCCGTGGGACTAGCGGCCTGACTGAGCAGTTCTTC. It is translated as CASSRGTSGLTEQFF.

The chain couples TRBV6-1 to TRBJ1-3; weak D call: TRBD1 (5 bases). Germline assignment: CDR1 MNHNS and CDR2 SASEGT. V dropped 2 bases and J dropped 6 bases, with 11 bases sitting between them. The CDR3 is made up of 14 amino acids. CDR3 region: CASSEPDKKNTIYF. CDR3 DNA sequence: TGTGCCAGCAGTGAACCGGACAAGAAAAACACCATATATTTT.

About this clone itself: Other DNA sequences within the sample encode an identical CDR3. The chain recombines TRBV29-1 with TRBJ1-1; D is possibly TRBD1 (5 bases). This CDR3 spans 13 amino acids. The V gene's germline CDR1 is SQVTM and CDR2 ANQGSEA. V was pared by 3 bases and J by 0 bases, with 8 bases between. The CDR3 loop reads CSVEGQMNTEAFF. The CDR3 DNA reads TGCAGCGTTGAGGGGCAGATGAACACTGAAGCTTTCTTT. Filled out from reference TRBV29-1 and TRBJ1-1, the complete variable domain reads SAVISQKPSRDICQRGTSLTIQCQVDSQVTMMFWYRQQPGQSLTLIATANQGSEATYESGFVIDKFPISRPNLTFSTLTVSNMSPEDSSIYLCSVEGQMNTEAFFGQGTRLTVV.

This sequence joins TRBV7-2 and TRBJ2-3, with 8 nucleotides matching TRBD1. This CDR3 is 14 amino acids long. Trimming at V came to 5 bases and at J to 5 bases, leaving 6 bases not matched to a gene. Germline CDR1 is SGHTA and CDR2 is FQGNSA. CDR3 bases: TGTGCCAGCAGCCCAAGGACAGGGATAGATACGCAGTATTTT. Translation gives CASSPRTGIDTQYF. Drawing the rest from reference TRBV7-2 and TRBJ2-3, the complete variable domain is GAGVSQSPSNKVTEKGKDVELRCDPISGHTALYWYRQSLGQGLEFLIYFQGNSAPDKSGLPSDRFSAERTGGSVSTLTIQRTQQEDSAVYLCASSPRTGIDTQYFGPGTRLTVL.

In nucleotides, the CDR3 is TGTGCCAGCAGCAAAGTTACGCGGAGCTCCTACAATGAGCAGTTCTTC. Translated, it gives CASSKVTRSSYNEQFF. This chain joins TRBV21-1 and TRBJ2-1; the table's D call of TRBD2 was not tested on the DNA. TRBV21-1 is designated a pseudogene. This CDR3 region has 16 residues.